This paragraph covers one T cell receptor beta chain sequence. Its antigen is undetermined. This sample is drawn from a study of T cell responses to AZD1222 COVID-19 vaccine. Study-wide results and caveats: Clonal diversity may have been underestimated in mostly white British donors. At 160-218 and 743-854, vaccine-associated CD4 TCRs were dominant, and they spanned spike.

The assay was immunoSEQ multiplex PCR, and TCRdb's table has in-frame clones only and misses some. The sample records 240,000 or so clones, approximately 93% being singletons. The starting material was peripheral blood, obtained on day 0 of AZD1222 vaccination. The receptor was isolated from an adult in good health.

The CDR3 region is CASSEMAGQGTFF. CDR3 bases: TGTGCCAGCAGTGAAATGGCTGGGCAGGGGACTTTCTTT. The chain joins TRBV6-1 to TRBJ1-1, with a tentative D call TRBD1 (6 bases). Trimming took 2 bases from V and 12 from J, leaving 16 bases between them. The CDR3 covers 13 residues. Per germline, CDR1 MNHNS and CDR2 SASEGT.